The 28 T cell receptor beta chains below come from one sample, sequenced in a study of T-cell reconstitution after alpha-beta-depleted transplantation in children. Unique molecular identifiers tagged the TCRbeta library. MiXCR was run by TCRdb on the PCR reads, yielding one entry per CDR3 protein. The table records 670,000 or so distinct CDR3 sequences, around 13% of them present only once. The sample was PBMCs, taken before TCRalphabeta/CD19-depleted stem cell transplant. The receptors stem from a girl under 10 years old with congenital amegakaryocytic thrombocytopenia, due to receive a stem cell transplant.

This clonotype has a handful of counts. The rearrangement joins TRBV12-3 or TRBV12-4 to TRBJ1-2; D is possibly TRBD1 (5 bases). Trimming cost V 6 bases and J 8 bases, with 19 bases left between them. This CDR3 contains 14 residues. The CDR3 nucleotides read TGTGCCAGCAGCCAGGAGGTGCGTCGGGGCGGCTACACCTTC. Translated, it gives CASSQEVRRGGYTF.

In this sample, this clonotype turned up many times. This chain's CDR3 is CASSSSRRAPLNEQFF. As DNA, the CDR3 is TGTGCCAGCAGCTCGTCCCGGAGGGCCCCCCTCAATGAGCAGTTCTTC. The chain combines TRBV7-9 with TRBJ2-1; D may be TRBD2 (6 bases). Germline V CDR1 and CDR2: SEHNR, FQNEAQ (reference sequence). CDR3 length: 16 residues. V was shortened by 4 bases and J by 6 bases, with 19 bases between the two germline ends.

This clonotype showed up many times. In DNA, the CDR3 is TGCGCCAGCCAAGGGACAGGAGCTAATGAGCAGTTCTTC. It is translated as CASQGTGANEQFF. The V call is TRBV4-1, the J call TRBJ2-1, with 8 bases matching TRBD1. Trimming at V came to 8 bases and at J to 7 bases, leaving 7 bases not matched to a gene. This CDR3 is built from 13 residues. Germline assignment: CDR1 MGHRA and CDR2 YSYEKL.

This clonotype occurred many times. The chain recombines TRBV12-3 or TRBV12-4 with TRBJ1-3, with D unclear. Between the trimmed V and J ends, which lost 1 base and 6 bases, there was a span of 7 bases. The CDR3 loop spans 13 amino acids. DNA of the CDR3: TGTGCCAGCAGTTTAGGGGCCGCAAACACCATATATTTT. Translating gives CASSLGAANTIYF.

This clonotype was recorded a few times. The chain recombines TRBV20-1 with TRBJ2-3, with TRBD2 identical over 7 bases. The V gene end was trimmed by 6 bases and the J gene end by 5 bases; junction bases not matched to a gene: 11. The CDR3 length is 14 residues. Germline loops: CDR1 DFQATT, CDR2 SNEGSKA (reference sequence). The CDR3 coding sequence is TGCAGTGCCACTGGGGGGGAAAAGGGAGATACGCAGTATTTT. This gives the protein CSATGGEKGDTQYF.

This clonotype came up many times. The V call is TRBV5-1, the J call TRBJ2-1, with TRBD2 matching over 7 bases. CDR3 length equals 14 residues. Per the germline V gene, CDR1 is SGHRS and CDR2 is YFSETQ. With V trimmed by 0 bases and J by 9 bases, 6 bases remained unmatched. In DNA form, the CDR3 reads TGCGCCAGCAGCTTGGGGGACTATCCGGGTGAGCAGTTCTTC. Its translation: CASSLGDYPGEQFF. The full variable domain, in which reference TRBV5-1 and TRBJ2-1 provide the parts outside the CDR3, is KAGVTQTPRYLIKTRGQQVTLSCSPISGHRSVSWYQQTPGQGLQFLFEYFSETQRNKGNFPGRFSGRQFSNSRSEMNVSTLELGDSALYLCASSLGDYPGEQFFGPGTRLTVL.

The rearrangement joins TRBV19 to TRBJ2-1; possibly TRBD1 for D (5 bases). V lost 7 bases, J lost 2 bases, and 9 bases lay in between. Germline loops: CDR1 LNHDA, CDR2 SQIVND (reference sequence). The CDR3 is 13 amino acids. The CDR3 DNA reads TGTGCCAGTACCCAGGGTCCCTACAATGAGCAGTTCTTC. Its translation: CASTQGPYNEQFF.

This clonotype was counted between two and nine times. V gene TRBV4-1 combines with J gene TRBJ2-7; no firm D call. The germline V and J ends were trimmed by 1 base and 7 bases, with 17 bases remaining between them. The CDR3 loop spans 15 amino acids. Germline loops: CDR1 MGHRA, CDR2 YSYEKL. The CDR3 spells CASSQGFGQADEQYF. CDR3 in DNA: TGCGCCAGCAGCCAAGGATTCGGTCAGGCCGATGAGCAGTACTTC.

This clonotype occurred many times. The chain recombines TRBV4-1 with TRBJ2-1; 8 bases fit TRBD2. V lost 4 bases and J lost 4; bases outside the gene matches: 9. Germline lookup yields CDR1 MGHRA and CDR2 YSYEKL. This CDR3 spans 16 amino acids. CDR3 region: CASSLGAGGPYNEQFF. CDR3 sequence (DNA): TGCGCCAGCAGCCTAGGGGCGGGAGGACCTTACAATGAGCAGTTCTTC.

The rearrangement links TRBV7-8 to TRBJ2-6; a possible D gene is TRBD1 (6 bases). The CDR3 is 18 residues long. CDR1 is SGHVS, CDR2 FQNEAQ, per germline. V lost 3 bases and J lost 0, with 15 bases in between. CDR3 nucleotide sequence: TGTGCCAGCAGCTTTCTCCGACAGGAGCTCTCTGGGGCCAACGTCCTGACTTTC. As protein: CASSFLRQELSGANVLTF.

V is TRBV15 and J is TRBJ2-7, with D uncertain. The CDR3 totals 14 residues. Germline lookup yields CDR1 LNHNV and CDR2 YYDKDF (reference sequence). V lost 1 base, J lost 4 bases, and 11 bases lay in between. The CDR3 DNA sequence: TGTGCCACCAGCAGAGCAGGCCTCCTGTACGAGCAGTACTTC. The encoded protein is CATSRAGLLYEQYF.

On this clonotype itself: This sequence may be a read error, since a much larger clone differs from it by one base. The V call is TRBV6-2 or TRBV6-3, the J call TRBJ2-1; unclear D gene. The germline V gene encodes CDR1 MNHEY and CDR2 SVGEGT. The CDR3 has 13 amino acids. V lost 5 bases, J lost 8 bases, and 13 bases lay in between. Here the CDR3 DNA reads TGTGCCAGCAGTCTCGACACGTACTATGAGCAGTTCTTC. Translated: CASSLDTYYEQFF.

The chain uses TRBV11-3 and TRBJ2-2; D call uncertain. V was trimmed by 3 bases and J by 5 bases, leaving 4 bases between them. The V gene's germline CDR1 is SGHNT and CDR2 YENEEA. CDR3 size: 12 residues. Here the CDR3 DNA reads TGTGCCAGCAGCTTGTGGACCGGGGAGCTGTTTTTT. Its translation is CASSLWTGELFF.

This clonotype has ten or more counts. The chain is built from TRBV5-1 and TRBJ2-1; perhaps D is TRBD1 or TRBD2 (5 bases each). The germline V gene encodes CDR1 SGHRS and CDR2 YFSETQ. V lost 0 bases and J lost 7, with 11 bases in between. The CDR3 sequence is 14 residues long. The CDR3 is CASSLEGRRNEQFF. DNA of the CDR3: TGCGCCAGCAGCTTGGAGGGACGGAGAAATGAGCAGTTCTTC.

This clonotype was observed a few times. The genes are TRBV15 and TRBJ2-7, with D perhaps matching TRBD2 (5 bases). CDR1 and CDR2 (germline): LNHNV, YYDKDF (reference sequence). The CDR3 has 14 residues. V dropped 0 bases and J dropped 6 bases, with 12 bases sitting between them. This CDR3 reads CATSRDRGFGEQYF. CDR3 DNA: TGTGCCACCAGCAGAGATCGGGGTTTCGGCGAGCAGTACTTC.

This clonotype has at least ten counts. The chain has TRBV5-4 and TRBJ2-1; 7 bases match TRBD2. Per the germline V gene, CDR1 is SGHNT and CDR2 is YYREEE (reference sequence). The CDR3 consists of 17 residues. Losses at the gene ends were 1 base for V and 0 bases for J; bases not matched to a gene: 7. The CDR3 nucleotides are TGTGCCAGCAGCTTGAGGCCCCTAGCGGCCTCCTACAATGAGCAGTTCTTC. Its translation: CASSLRPLAASYNEQFF.

This clonotype came up many times. The chain carries TRBV5-5 and TRBJ2-1; D unresolved. V was clipped by 4 bases and J by 12 bases, with 26 bases between them. CDR3 length: 16 amino acids. Germline V CDR1 and CDR2: SGHKS, YYEKEE (reference sequence). CDR3: CASSRTTPSDGMRQFF. The DNA of the CDR3 is TGTGCCAGCAGCCGTACTACCCCATCGGACGGTATGAGGCAGTTCTTC.

The chain joins TRBV12-3 or TRBV12-4 to TRBJ2-7; TRBD2 is a possible D gene (5 bases). V was shortened by 8 bases and J by 1 base, with 9 bases between the two germline ends. The CDR3 runs to 12 residues. The CDR3 here is CASAGQSYEQYF. CDR3 bases: TGTGCCAGCGCGGGCCAGTCCTACGAGCAGTACTTC.

This clonotype was recorded at least ten times. The chain employs TRBV28 and TRBJ1-2; 10 bases line up with TRBD1. The length of the CDR3 is 15 residues. CDR1 is MDHEN, CDR2 SYDVKM, per germline. V shed 8 bases and J 4 bases; nucleotides not matched to a gene: 10. CDR3 loop: CASSSEGQGIYGYTF. The CDR3 DNA is TGTGCCAGCTCATCGGAGGGACAGGGGATCTATGGCTACACCTTC.

There are many counts of this clonotype. The chain couples TRBV12-3 or TRBV12-4 to TRBJ2-1; D unresolved. The CDR3 is 14 amino acids. V lost 5 bases to trimming and J lost 4 bases, with 12 bases between them. CDR3 nucleotides: TGTGCCAGCAGTCCCCCTTCGCGGTACAATGAGCAGTTCTTC. Its protein product is CASSPPSRYNEQFF.

This clonotype was recorded at least ten times. The chain is built from TRBV4-1 and TRBJ1-2; a possible D gene is TRBD1 (5 bases). The CDR3 is made up of 13 amino acids. Trimming shortened V by 3 bases and J by 7 bases, and 12 bases separated the two germline ends. Germline lookup yields CDR1 MGHRA and CDR2 YSYEKL. The CDR3 DNA reads TGCGCCAGCAGCCACCCCGGGACTATTGGCTACACCTTC. Protein sequence: CASSHPGTIGYTF.

This clonotype has a count of ten or more. The V gene is TRBV5-1, the J gene TRBJ1-4; no definite D call. V shed 7 bases and J shed 0 bases, with 4 bases lying between them. In germline, CDR1 is SGHRS, CDR2 YFSETQ. There are 12 residues in the CDR3. The CDR3: CASSTTNEKLFF. CDR3 nucleotide sequence: TGCGCCAGCTCGACAACTAATGAAAAACTGTTTTTT.

A word on this clonotype: This may be a read error, as it is one base from a much larger clone. The gene calls are TRBV5-1 and TRBJ2-1; the D gene is possibly TRBD2 (6 bases). The germline V gene encodes CDR1 SGHRS and CDR2 YFSETQ. There are 14 residues in the CDR3. Deletions cut 9 bases from V and 0 bases from J, with 13 bases between. CDR3 loop: CAISGEVSYNEQFF. The CDR3, as DNA: TGCGCCATCAGTGGGGAGGTCTCCTACAATGAGCAGTTCTTC.

The chain couples TRBV9 to TRBJ2-1; 7 positions agree with TRBD2. CDR3 size: 11 residues. Germline trimming cut 3 bases from V and 10 bases from J; bases unmatched to any gene: 1. The germline gives CDR1 SGDLS, CDR2 YYNGEE. DNA of the CDR3: TGTGCCAGCAGCGGCGGGGGAGAGCAGTTCTTC. This codes for CASSGGGEQFF.

This chain joins TRBV3-1 and TRBJ2-7; 7 positions match TRBD2. The trim removed 1 base at V and 4 bases at J, leaving 4 bases unmatched. CDR1 and CDR2 (germline): LGHDT, YNNKEL (reference sequence). The CDR3 consists of 14 residues. The CDR3 DNA is TGTGCCAGCAGCCAAGTGAGCGGGGAATACGAGCAGTACTTC. Translated: CASSQVSGEYEQYF.

This clonotype was observed at least ten times. This chain links TRBV6-2 or TRBV6-3 with TRBJ2-7, with D perhaps matching TRBD1 (5 bases). The germline V and J ends were trimmed by 2 bases and 7 bases, with 9 bases remaining between them. The V gene's germline CDR1 is MNHEY and CDR2 SVGEGT. The CDR3 loop spans 12 amino acids. CDR3 sequence (DNA): TGTGCCAGCAGTTACCTGGGGCTTGAGCAGTACTTC. Protein: CASSYLGLEQYF.

This clonotype was counted at least ten times. V and J are TRBV20-1 and TRBJ2-7; D unresolved. Deletions cut 3 bases from V and 1 base from J, with 10 bases between. Germline V gene data show CDR1 as DFQATT and CDR2 as SNEGSKA (reference sequence). The CDR3 sequence is 13 residues long. The DNA for the CDR3 is TGCAGTGCTAGCGGGCGTGGGTCCTACGAGCAGTACTTC. Translating it yields CSASGRGSYEQYF.

In this sample, this clonotype turned up many times. The rearrangement links TRBV20-1 to TRBJ2-1; perhaps TRBD2 as D (6 bases). The CDR3 sequence is 19 residues long. The germline V gene encodes CDR1 DFQATT and CDR2 SNEGSKA (reference sequence). V was trimmed by 2 bases and J by 9 bases, leaving 32 bases between them. This chain's CDR3 is CSARSGFDIWDFNLREQFF. The CDR3 nucleotides read TGCAGTGCTAGATCCGGATTTGATATCTGGGACTTCAACCTTCGTGAGCAGTTCTTC.